The 24 T cell receptor beta chains reported below all come from one sample, sequenced in a study of cytomegalovirus exposure and HLA in healthy donors. With 60 Vbeta and 13 Jbeta primers, the PCR was carried out. The protocol was immunoSEQ multiplex PCR, while the TCRdb copy is restricted to in-frame clones and leaves out a portion. The sample yields 120,000 to 150,000 clones, around three quarters seen once. Sequences were obtained from PBMCs. These receptors all come from a woman aged 40-49 years in good health and CMV-seronegative.

This clone was picked up a small number of times. The genes are TRBV21-1 and TRBJ2-7; TRBD1, as called in the table, went unchecked against the DNA. TRBV21-1 constitutes a pseudogene. The CDR3 consists of 15 residues. The CDR3 region is CASSQIKGALNEQYF. CDR3 coding DNA: TGTGCCAGCAGCCAAATAAAGGGGGCGCTTAACGAGCAGTACTTC.

The chain couples TRBV6-5 to TRBJ2-7, with a tentative D call TRBD1 (6 bases). Germline CDR1 is MNHEY and CDR2 is SVGAGI. The CDR3 runs 14 residues. Trimming cost V 4 bases and J 2 bases, with 12 bases left between them. CDR3 sequence: CASSSTGSAYEQYF. The CDR3 DNA reads TGTGCCAGCAGTTCCACAGGGTCCGCCTACGAGCAGTACTTC.

For the CDR3, the DNA is TGTGCCAGCAGCTTGGGAGGAGAACAAGAGACCCAGTACTTC. Protein product: CASSLGGEQETQYF. The rearrangement joins TRBV7-8 to TRBJ2-5; D possibly corresponds to TRBD2 (6 bases). Germline V CDR1 and CDR2: SGHVS, FQNEAQ. The CDR3 covers 14 residues. V lost 3 bases and J lost 2, with 10 bases in between.

This clone has only a few counts. V gene TRBV5-4 combines with J gene TRBJ1-1, with D perhaps matching TRBD1 (6 bases). Germline CDR1 reads SGHNT; CDR2 reads YYREEE (reference sequence). V dropped 1 base and J dropped 5 bases, with 9 bases sitting between them. The CDR3 extends over 13 amino acids. The CDR3, as DNA: TGTGCCAGCAGCTTGCAGGGGTGGACTGAAGCTTTCTTT. This gives the protein CASSLQGWTEAFF.

V gene TRBV5-4 combines with J gene TRBJ1-2; D is perhaps TRBD1 (6 bases). V was trimmed by 3 bases and J by 8 bases, leaving 14 bases between them. CDR1 and CDR2 (germline): SGHNT, YYREEE (reference sequence). The CDR3 loop spans 13 amino acids. The CDR3 spells CASSSGWDIGYTF. For the CDR3, the DNA is TGTGCCAGCAGCTCGGGTTGGGACATCGGCTACACCTTC.

The V gene is TRBV18, the J gene TRBJ1-5, with unresolved D. Trimming shortened V by 3 bases and J by 0 bases, and 6 bases separated the two germline ends. Germline-derived CDR1 and CDR2 are KGHSH and LQKENI. The CDR3 length is 14 residues. CDR3 in amino acids: CASSPSYSNQPQHF. In nucleotides, the CDR3 is TGTGCCAGCTCACCTTCCTATAGCAATCAGCCCCAGCATTTT.

This clone was seen just once. The chain employs TRBV6-1 and TRBJ1-1; no clear D. Trimming removed 0 bases from V and 0 bases from J, with 11 bases in between. Per germline, CDR1 MNHNS and CDR2 SASEGT. CDR3 length: 16 amino acids. The CDR3 loop reads CASSEASPPMNTEAFF. In DNA form, the CDR3 reads TGTGCCAGCAGTGAAGCGTCCCCCCCAATGAACACTGAAGCTTTCTTT.

The chain employs TRBV28 and TRBJ2-2; 8 nucleotides line up with TRBD2. The trim removed 3 bases at V and 7 bases at J, leaving 7 bases unmatched. The V gene's germline CDR1 is MDHEN and CDR2 SYDVKM. This CDR3 is 15 amino acids long. Here the CDR3 DNA reads TGTGCCAGCAGTTTGGACCGGGAGGGTTACGGGGAGCTGTTTTTT. This gives the protein CASSLDREGYGELFF.

This clone was seen once. This rearrangement joins TRBV10-3 to TRBJ1-2, with 7 bases matching TRBD1. The length of the CDR3 is 14 residues. V shed 7 bases, J shed 7 bases, and the junction held 12 bases outside the gene matches. Germline lookup yields CDR1 ENHRY and CDR2 SYGVKD. CDR3 DNA: TGTGCCATCATGTCGGGTGACAGGGCTGGTGGCTACACCTTC. Translating gives CAIMSGDRAGGYTF.

This clone was seen a handful of times. The CDR3: CASSETLTGNYGYTF. The DNA for the CDR3 is TGTGCCAGCAGCGAGACCCTGACAGGGAACTATGGCTACACCTTC. The chain couples TRBV9 to TRBJ1-2; 7 bases line up with TRBD1. CDR3 size: 15 residues. The V gene end was trimmed by 3 bases and the J gene end by 2 bases; junction bases not matched to a gene: 7. Germline V gives CDR1 SGDLS, CDR2 YYNGEE.

This chain connects TRBV5-5 to TRBJ2-7; D not resolved. This CDR3 is built from 17 residues. Germline V gives CDR1 SGHKS, CDR2 YYEKEE (reference sequence). Trimming pared 3 bases from V and 0 bases from J, leaving 19 bases between. The CDR3 DNA follows: TGTGCCAGCAGCTGGGCCAAGGATCCATCGAGCTCCTACGAGCAGTACTTC. Translated, it gives CASSWAKDPSSSYEQYF.

A remark on this clone: Other DNA sequences within the sample encode an identical CDR3. J is TRBJ1-1 and V is TRBV6-1; D possibly corresponds to TRBD1 (6 bases). Germline CDR1 and CDR2: MNHNS and SASEGT. The CDR3 runs 14 residues. Here the CDR3 reads CAESRGEVESEAFF. The CDR3 nucleotides are TGTGCTGAGTCCAGGGGAGAGGTAGAGTCTGAAGCTTTCTTT.

The chain carries TRBV6-5 and TRBJ2-7; TRBD1 agrees at 7 bases. CDR1 and CDR2 (germline): MNHEY, SVGAGI. J lost 3 bases, V lost 6 bases, and 8 bases had no gene match. This CDR3 has 14 amino acids. The DNA of the CDR3 is TGTGCCAGCAGACCAGGGGGTTCCAACTACGAGCAGTACTTC. This sequence encodes CASRPGGSNYEQYF.

The chain links TRBV29-1 to TRBJ1-1; D is undetermined. The CDR3 is 14 residues long. V shed 4 bases and J shed 0 bases, with 12 bases lying between them. CDR1 is SQVTM, CDR2 ANQGSEA, per germline. CDR3 in DNA: TGCAGCGTTGCCCCTACAGACATGAACACTGAAGCTTTCTTT. This encodes CSVAPTDMNTEAFF.

This chain joins TRBV19 and TRBJ2-3; TRBD1 aligns across 8 bases. The CDR3 length is 15 residues. V gave up 6 bases and J gave up 1 base; unmatched junction bases: 6. Germline V gene data show CDR1 as LNHDA and CDR2 as SQIVND (reference sequence). CDR3 in DNA: TGTGCCAGTAGGAATGGACAGGGTCGCACAGATACGCAGTATTTT. Protein sequence: CASRNGQGRTDTQYF. Drawing the rest from reference TRBV19 and TRBJ2-3, the complete variable domain is DGGITQSPKYLFRKEGQNVTLSCEQNLNHDAMYWYRQDPGQGLRLIYYSQIVNDFQKGDIAEGYSVSREKKESFPLTVTSAQKNPTAFYLCASRNGQGRTDTQYFGPGTRLTVL.

This chain joins TRBV9 and TRBJ2-3; TRBD1 might be the D (8 bases). The V gene lost 3 bases and the J gene lost 4 bases, with 18 bases spanning the gap. The CDR3 totals 16 residues. Germline V lookup: CDR1 SGDLS, CDR2 YYNGEE. This CDR3 is CASSGSTGEGADTQYF. In DNA form, the CDR3 reads TGTGCCAGCAGCGGATCGACAGGGGAGGGCGCAGATACGCAGTATTTT.

V gene TRBV5-4 combines with J gene TRBJ2-3, with 14 bases lining up with TRBD2. Germline CDR1 SGHNT, CDR2 YYREEE (reference sequence). Losses at the gene ends were 3 bases for V and 6 bases for J; bases not matched to a gene: 6. CDR3 length equals 16 residues. The chain's CDR3 is CASSSGLAGASDTQYF. CDR3 nucleotides: TGTGCCAGCAGCTCGGGACTAGCGGGAGCATCCGATACGCAGTATTTT.

The chain couples TRBV10-3 to TRBJ2-2, with 12 bases fitting TRBD2. With 6 bases clipped from V and 0 bases from J, the junction kept 8 bases outside the gene matches. The CDR3 sequence is 18 residues long. Germline V gives CDR1 ENHRY, CDR2 SYGVKD. The CDR3 nucleotides read TGTGCCATCAGGCCGGGACTAGCGGGCCCGACGAACACCGGGGAGCTGTTTTTT. Its translation: CAIRPGLAGPTNTGELFF.

This clone was seen a few times. The V gene is TRBV6-5, the J gene TRBJ1-1; no clear D. The CDR3 has 12 residues. The germline CDR1 and CDR2 sequences are MNHEY and SVGAGI. Trimming left V 6 bases short and J 10 bases short, with 15 bases between. In DNA, the CDR3 is TGTGCCAGCAGCCTATTCGGGGAGGGAGCTTTCTTT. Translation: CASSLFGEGAFF.

The V gene is TRBV7-9, the J gene TRBJ1-2; D call uncertain. V shed 3 bases and J shed 1 base, with 9 bases lying between them. This CDR3 is built from 14 residues. Germline loops: CDR1 SEHNR, CDR2 FQNEAQ (reference sequence). CDR3 region: CASSLLTVNYGYTF. The CDR3 DNA reads TGTGCCAGCAGCTTGTTGACTGTTAACTATGGCTACACCTTC.

The chain employs TRBV6-4 and TRBJ2-1; 8 nucleotides agree with TRBD1. Germline lookup yields CDR1 MRHNA and CDR2 SNTAGT. The CDR3 is made up of 14 amino acids. V was pared by 6 bases and J by 5 bases, with 6 bases of the junction left unmatched. In DNA, the CDR3 is TGTGCCAGCAGCCCGGGACAGGAGAACAATGAGCAGTTCTTC. Translation gives CASSPGQENNEQFF.

The chain joins TRBV30 to TRBJ2-7; D possibly corresponds to TRBD2 (5 bases). Germline V gives CDR1 GTSNPN, CDR2 SVGIG (reference sequence). This CDR3 is 11 amino acids long. V lost 2 bases, J lost 5 bases, and 7 bases lay in between. In DNA form, the CDR3 reads TGTGCCTGGAGTAACGGGGACGAGCAGTACTTC. Protein product: CAWSNGDEQYF.

The chain couples TRBV5-1 to TRBJ2-7, with 8 bases aligning to TRBD1. There are 17 residues in the CDR3. Germline assignment: CDR1 SGHRS and CDR2 YFSETQ. V was pared by 2 bases and J by 5 bases, with 15 bases of the junction left unmatched. CDR3 protein: CASSFVFGSGQGHEQYF. Here the CDR3 DNA reads TGCGCCAGCAGCTTTGTTTTCGGGTCTGGACAGGGTCACGAGCAGTACTTC.

The chain employs TRBV6-1 and TRBJ2-7; 9 bases agree with TRBD2. CDR3 length: 15 amino acids. CDR1 and CDR2 from the germline V gene are MNHNS and SASEGT. Germline trimming cut 3 bases from V and 5 bases from J; bases unmatched to any gene: 8. CDR3 nucleotides: TGTGCCAGCAGTGATCGGCTAGCGGGACAAAACGAGCAGTACTTC. Its protein product is CASSDRLAGQNEQYF.